This TCR beta chain originates from a study of blood T cell repertoires in COVID-19. Study-wide background: Spain, Italy and the United States supplied samples that represented acute and convalescent COVID-19. The cDNA or gDNA used as material had been derived from T cells, B-cell-depleted T cells, or PBMCs.

In the authors' methods: Amplified reference gene primers provided the basis for estimating nucleated cell counts. Profiled with immunoSEQ multiplex PCR; TCRdb holds only in-frame clones, not every one. Clone size and the V and J calls come from that table; the DNA yielded D and trimming. The sample shows fewer than 300,000 clones, about 89% of them seen only once. Germline V CDR1 and CDR2: SEHNR, FQNEAQ (reference sequence). V gave up 3 bases and J gave up 5 bases, with 14 bases separating them. The CDR3 length is 14 residues. The TCR comes from a man between 35 and 55 years old who had recovered from COVID-19. The V call is TRBV7-9, the J call TRBJ2-7; D gene uncertain. Input material: peripheral blood. DNA for the CDR3: TGTGCCAGCAGCTTCTCTTTGGCCGCGGACGAGCAGTACTTC. This gives the protein CASSFSLAADEQYF.